The 32 T cell receptor beta chains listed next were all sequenced from one sample in a study of regulatory T cells in long-lasting Graves disease. As for time point: newly diagnosed GD, antithyroid drugs for less than 3 months. Researchers made the TCR library from RNA that was extracted from PBMCs. Arm-PCR with iRepertoire HTBI primers amplified the CDR3 regions for these TCR beta libraries. TCRdb reanalysed the multiplex PCR reads using MiXCR and keeps one entry per CDR3 protein. The data show about 440,000 distinct CDR3 sequences, approximately 16% seen once. A further study also used this sample, focusing on T cells in Graves' hyperthyroidism and ophthalmopathy.

The material was peripheral blood mononuclear cells (PBMCs), obtained at new diagnosis, from a patient treated with antithyroid drugs. The receptors were sampled from a woman younger than 35 with Graves disease.

This rearrangement joins TRBV29-1 to TRBJ2-5; D call uncertain. This CDR3 has 11 residues. The V end was cut by 7 bases, the J end by 5 bases, with 11 bases between. Germline V gene sequence: CDR1 SQVTM, CDR2 ANQGSEA. This CDR3 reads CSAQFGETQYF. The CDR3 DNA sequence: TGCAGCGCACAGTTCGGGGAGACCCAGTACTTC.

This clonotype was found many times. The chain is built from TRBV6-2 or TRBV6-3 and TRBJ1-1; 7 bases map to TRBD1. The V and J ends lost 2 bases and 1 base, in that order; junction bases with no gene match: 13. This CDR3 has 18 residues. Germline CDR1 and CDR2: MNHEY and SVGEGT. The CDR3 loop is CASSYPLVSRGTNTEAFF. The CDR3 DNA is TGTGCCAGCAGTTACCCCCTAGTGAGCAGGGGGACGAACACTGAAGCTTTCTTT.

This rearrangement joins TRBV20-1 to TRBJ2-7, with D perhaps assigned TRBD1 or TRBD2 (5 bases each). This CDR3 has 12 amino acids. Germline V gives CDR1 DFQATT, CDR2 SNEGSKA (reference sequence). V gave up 2 bases and J gave up 4 bases, with 9 bases separating them. CDR3 sequence (DNA): TGCAGTGCTAGATTTGAGGGGTACGAGCAGTACTTC. Amino acid sequence: CSARFEGYEQYF.

The rearrangement uses TRBV6-2 or TRBV6-3 and TRBJ2-1; TRBD2 matches at 7 bases. Germline values: CDR1 MNHEY, CDR2 SVGEGT. With V trimmed by 1 base and J by 6 bases, 6 bases remained unmatched. The CDR3 has 15 amino acids. Here the CDR3 DNA reads TGTGCCAGCAGTTACTATATCGGCGGGAGCAATGAGCAGTTCTTC. The encoded protein is CASSYYIGGSNEQFF.

This clonotype was detected only a few times. The chain employs TRBV6-1 and TRBJ2-2; D is unclear. The V end was cut by 6 bases, the J end by 3 bases, with 17 bases between. This CDR3 spans 16 amino acids. Germline-derived CDR1 and CDR2 are MNHNS and SASEGT. CDR3 in amino acids: CASRPTPPGYTGELFF. DNA of the CDR3: TGTGCCAGCAGGCCGACCCCGCCCGGGTACACCGGGGAGCTGTTTTTT.

This clonotype showed up many times. The rearrangement joins TRBV20-1 to TRBJ2-1; 12 nucleotides align to TRBD2. CDR1 is DFQATT and CDR2 is SNEGSKA in the germline V gene (reference sequence). The CDR3 is 15 residues long. Trimming cost V 3 bases and J 4 bases; bases outside gene matches: 4. DNA for the CDR3: TGCAGTGCTAGTCCGGGACTAGCGGGTTACAATGAGCAGTTCTTC. This sequence encodes CSASPGLAGYNEQFF.

This clonotype was seen repeatedly, ten times or more. This chain links TRBV12-3 or TRBV12-4 with TRBJ2-1; 9 bases fit TRBD2. This CDR3 has 19 residues. Unmatched junction bases numbered 11, after V lost 2 bases and J lost 0 bases. The CDR3, as DNA: TGTGCCAGCAGTTTATGGACTAGCGAACTCTTGAGCTCCTACAATGAGCAGTTCTTC. It encodes CASSLWTSELLSSYNEQFF.

This clonotype was counted a few times. This CDR3 reads CASSSLGPQSTDTQYF. The CDR3 coding sequence is TGTGCCAGCAGTTCTCTCGGCCCCCAAAGCACAGATACGCAGTATTTT. V and J are TRBV6-2 or TRBV6-3 and TRBJ2-3; D not certain. V shed 4 bases and J shed 0 bases, with 14 bases lying between them. Germline values: CDR1 MNHEY, CDR2 SVGEGT. This CDR3 spans 16 amino acids.

This clonotype was seen ten or more times. V and J are TRBV10-3 and TRBJ2-5; 10 nucleotides match TRBD1. There are 15 residues in the CDR3. V was clipped by 6 bases and J by 4 bases; unmatched bases: 8. Looked up from germline, CDR1 is ENHRY and CDR2 is SYGVKD. This chain's CDR3 is CAIRSETGGGETQYF. As DNA, the CDR3 is TGTGCCATCAGGTCGGAGACAGGGGGCGGAGAGACCCAGTACTTC.

This clonotype was detected ten times or more. This rearrangement joins TRBV5-6 to TRBJ2-7; tentative D call: TRBD1 (5 bases). The CDR3 is made up of 12 amino acids. Germline CDR1 is SGHDT and CDR2 is YYEEEE. Trimming stripped 1 base from V and 4 bases from J, with 6 bases between. CDR3 loop: CASSLYRYEQYF. The CDR3 DNA reads TGTGCCAGCAGCTTGTACAGGTACGAGCAGTACTTC.

This clonotype was detected many times. V gene TRBV7-2 combines with J gene TRBJ2-5; 7 bases line up with TRBD2. The germline V gene encodes CDR1 SGHTA and CDR2 FQGNSA. This CDR3 is 15 amino acids long. V trimming: 1 base; J trimming: 5 bases; junction bases outside the gene matches: 7. CDR3 amino acids: CASSLGREFYETQYF. The CDR3 DNA is TGTGCCAGCAGCTTAGGGCGGGAGTTTTATGAGACCCAGTACTTC.

The V and J genes are TRBV3-1 and TRBJ2-5, with 9 bases that match TRBD2. V shed 4 bases, J shed 10 bases, and the junction held 13 bases outside the gene matches. Germline-derived CDR1 and CDR2 are LGHDT and YNNKEL (reference sequence). The CDR3 runs to 15 residues. The chain's CDR3 is CASSPRLAVGSGQYF. DNA of the CDR3: TGTGCCAGCAGCCCGCGACTAGCGGTGGGGTCTGGCCAGTACTTC.

This clonotype has a handful of counts. This could be a read error, since a much larger clone is one nucleotide away. Here the CDR3 DNA reads TGTGCCAGCAGCTTAGGGACAGCCTACGAGCAGTTCTTC. This codes for CASSLGTAYEQFF. The chain combines TRBV11-2 with TRBJ2-1, with TRBD1 as a possible D gene (6 bases). V lost 1 base to trimming and J lost 10 bases, with 11 bases between them. The CDR3 covers 13 residues. Looked up from germline, CDR1 is SGHAT and CDR2 is FQNNGV. The full variable domain, its missing parts supplied by reference TRBV11-2 and TRBJ2-1, is EAGVAQSPRYKIIEKRQSVAFWCNPISGHATLYWYQQILGQGPKLLIQFQNNGVVDDSQLPKDRFSAERLKGVDSTLKIQPAKLEDSAVYLCASSLGTAYEQFFGPGTRLTVL.

This clonotype was recorded at least ten times. The rearrangement uses TRBV7-8 and TRBJ2-7; D is unresolved. V was trimmed by 2 bases and J by 9 bases, leaving 20 bases between them. CDR1 SGHVS and CDR2 FQNEAQ come from the germline V gene. This CDR3 region has 15 residues. CDR3 loop: CASSLIAGSTVRQYF. Written as DNA, the CDR3 is TGTGCCAGCAGCTTAATTGCCGGGTCAACCGTGAGGCAGTACTTC.

CDR3 coding DNA: TGTGCCACCAGTGAGAAGACAGGGGCCGCTTACTATGGCTACACCTTC. It translates to CATSEKTGAAYYGYTF. The genes are TRBV24-1 and TRBJ1-2, with 8 bases that match TRBD1. The germline V gene has CDR1 KGHDR and CDR2 SFDVKD. J was trimmed by 3 bases and V by 4 bases; bases with no gene match: 9. This CDR3 has 16 residues.

This clonotype has just a few counts. The rearrangement links TRBV6-1 to TRBJ2-7, with D possibly TRBD1 on 6 matching bases. Germline V gene sequence: CDR1 MNHNS, CDR2 SASEGT. Between the trimmed V and J ends, which lost 9 bases and 4 bases, there was a span of 19 bases. CDR3 length: 14 amino acids. The CDR3 sequence: CARSTGNEWYEQYF. CDR3 DNA: TGTGCCAGAAGCACAGGGAACGAGTGGTACGAGCAGTACTTC.

This clonotype has only a few counts. This chain links TRBV5-1 with TRBJ2-5; TRBD1 might be the D (6 bases). CDR1 and CDR2 (germline): SGHRS, YFSETQ. V dropped 3 bases and J dropped 1 base, with 13 bases sitting between them. This CDR3 spans 15 amino acids. In nucleotides, the CDR3 is TGCGCCAGCAGCTGGAGGACAGAATCCCAAGAGACCCAGTACTTC. Amino acids: CASSWRTESQETQYF.

This clonotype occurred many times. This chain connects TRBV28 to TRBJ2-5; D may be TRBD1 (6 bases). Looked up from germline, CDR1 is MDHEN and CDR2 is SYDVKM. This CDR3 is built from 17 residues. Trimming removed 2 bases from V and 0 bases from J, with 16 bases in between. The CDR3 reads CASSLSGPQGYQETQYF. CDR3 DNA: TGTGCCAGCAGTTTAAGCGGACCCCAGGGGTACCAAGAGACCCAGTACTTC.

This clonotype occurred a few times. This CDR3 reads CATSVVNTGELFF. CDR3 sequence (DNA): TGTGCCACCAGTGTAGTGAACACCGGGGAGCTGTTTTTT. The chain employs TRBV24-1 and TRBJ2-2; D not certain. V dropped 5 bases and J dropped 1 base, with 4 bases sitting between them. The CDR3 length is 13 residues. From germline, CDR1 is KGHDR and CDR2 SFDVKD.

The V call is TRBV24-1, the J call TRBJ1-2; D is undetermined. This CDR3 has 13 residues. V gave up 4 bases and J gave up 8 bases, with 13 bases separating them. Germline V CDR1 and CDR2: KGHDR, SFDVKD. The CDR3 is CATSDPRVRGYTF. The CDR3 nucleotides are TGTGCCACCAGTGACCCCCGGGTTCGGGGCTACACCTTC.

The chain is built from TRBV27 and TRBJ2-2; D might be TRBD1 or TRBD2, each matching 5 bases. The germline CDR1 and CDR2 sequences are MNHEY and SMNVEV (reference sequence). Trimming left V 3 bases short and J 6 bases short, with 14 bases between. This CDR3 has 15 amino acids. The CDR3 DNA sequence: TGTGCCAGCAGTTTTTTGGGCAGGGACCCCGGGGAGCTGTTTTTT. This encodes CASSFLGRDPGELFF.

This clonotype was detected ten times or more. V and J are TRBV3-1 and TRBJ2-7; maybe TRBD1 (6 bases). The V end was cut by 3 bases, the J end by 0 bases, with 12 bases between. Germline-derived CDR1 and CDR2 are LGHDT and YNNKEL (reference sequence). The CDR3 runs to 15 residues. CDR3 coding DNA: TGTGCCAGCAGCCAGAACAGGGCCGCCTCCTACGAGCAGTACTTC. Its protein product is CASSQNRAASYEQYF.

On this clonotype itself: The final CDR3 position lacks the conserved phenylalanine or tryptophan, pointing to a likely read error. The chain links TRBV7-3 to TRBJ2-1; TRBD1 is a possible D gene (5 bases). CDR3 length equals 16 residues. The ends were cut back, 5 bases at V and 5 bases at J, with 19 bases in the middle. The germline V gene encodes CDR1 SGHTA and CDR2 FQGTGA. The CDR3 is CASSPTTATANNEQFY. The CDR3 DNA reads TGTGCCAGCAGCCCAACGACAGCTACAGCCAACAATGAGCAGTTCTAC.

This clonotype was detected ten times or more. The V call is TRBV7-3, the J call TRBJ2-7; D gene unclear. CDR3 size: 13 residues. V was pared by 6 bases and J by 3 bases, with 12 bases between. Looked up from germline, CDR1 is SGHTA and CDR2 is FQGTGA. CDR3 sequence (DNA): TGTGCCAGCAGGTCGATCCGCCTCTACGAGCAGTACTTC. Protein product: CASRSIRLYEQYF.

This chain connects TRBV20-1 to TRBJ1-1; perhaps TRBD1 as D (5 bases). Germline assignment: CDR1 DFQATT and CDR2 SNEGSKA (reference sequence). This CDR3 region has 14 residues. This CDR3 is CRQNTGVSGTEAFF. DNA of the CDR3: TGCAGGCAAAACACGGGGGTGTCGGGAACTGAAGCTTTCTTT.

There are many counts of this clonotype. This rearrangement joins TRBV7-2 to TRBJ2-5; TRBD1 might be the D (5 bases). CDR1 is SGHTA, CDR2 FQGNSA, per germline. Trimming shortened V by 1 base and J by 4 bases, and 10 bases separated the two germline ends. This CDR3 comprises 14 residues. CDR3 DNA: TGTGCCAGCAGCTTAGATTCAGGGTTAGAGACCCAGTACTTC. It specifies CASSLDSGLETQYF.

This clonotype was observed at least ten times. The genes are TRBV5-1 and TRBJ2-7; 11 positions agree with TRBD2. Germline V CDR1 and CDR2: SGHRS, YFSETQ. The CDR3 covers 14 residues. Germline trimming cut 5 bases from V and 3 bases from J; bases unmatched to any gene: 4. For the CDR3, the DNA is TGCGCCAGCAGACCGACTAGCGGGGACTACGAGCAGTACTTC. Translation gives CASRPTSGDYEQYF. The full variable domain, its missing parts supplied by reference TRBV5-1 and TRBJ2-7, is KAGVTQTPRYLIKTRGQQVTLSCSPISGHRSVSWYQQTPGQGLQFLFEYFSETQRNKGNFPGRFSGRQFSNSRSEMNVSTLELGDSALYLCASRPTSGDYEQYFGPGTRLTVT.

Ten or more counts support this clonotype. This chain joins TRBV20-1 and TRBJ2-7; no firm D call. The CDR3 is 12 residues long. V lost 5 bases, J lost 2 bases, and 10 bases lay in between. In germline, CDR1 is DFQATT, CDR2 SNEGSKA (reference sequence). CDR3 in DNA: TGCAGTGCTGAGGCAGGAACCTACGAGCAGTACTTC. Its protein product is CSAEAGTYEQYF.

The chain combines TRBV9 with TRBJ2-3, with D possibly being TRBD1 (6 bases). Trimming left V 0 bases short and J 0 bases short, with 14 bases between. The CDR3 consists of 17 residues. Germline V lookup: CDR1 SGDLS, CDR2 YYNGEE. In DNA, the CDR3 is TGTGCCAGCAGCGTAGCTACAGGGCTACCTAGCACAGATACGCAGTATTTT. This gives the protein CASSVATGLPSTDTQYF.

This clonotype was detected many times. This chain connects TRBV7-2 to TRBJ1-2; D is ambiguous. Trimming pared 3 bases from V and 2 bases from J, leaving 7 bases between. The germline CDR1 and CDR2 sequences are SGHTA and FQGNSA. The CDR3 extends over 13 amino acids. CDR3 in DNA: TGTGCCAGCAGCTTTCGGGGAAACTATGGCTACACCTTC. This gives the protein CASSFRGNYGYTF. Based on the CDR3 plus reference TRBV7-2 and TRBJ1-2, the full variable domain is GAGVSQSPSNKVTEKGKDVELRCDPISGHTALYWYRQSLGQGLEFLIYFQGNSAPDKSGLPSDRFSAERTGGSVSTLTIQRTQQEDSAVYLCASSFRGNYGYTFGSGTRLTVV.

Only a few counts were recorded for this clonotype. J is TRBJ1-1 and V is TRBV20-1; D is possibly TRBD1 (6 bases). Trimming removed 6 bases at V and 4 bases at J, with 15 bases between. From germline, CDR1 is DFQATT and CDR2 SNEGSKA (reference sequence). The CDR3 has 13 residues. The DNA of the CDR3 is TGCAGTGCAAAAGGGTGGGGGGCCACTGAAGCTTTCTTT. As protein: CSAKGWGATEAFF.

This clonotype was counted only a few times. J is TRBJ2-7 and V is TRBV29-1; tentatively, D is TRBD2 (5 bases). The germline gives CDR1 SQVTM, CDR2 ANQGSEA. V lost 0 bases and J lost 2, with 8 bases in between. The CDR3 is made up of 13 amino acids. CDR3 bases: TGCAGCGTTGAAGAAGCCGGGGCCTACGAGCAGTACTTC. Its translation: CSVEEAGAYEQYF.